This passage covers 24 T cell receptor beta chains from one sample sequenced in a study of cytomegalovirus exposure and HLA in healthy donors. The PCR had 60 Vbeta and 13 Jbeta primers. Clones were read by immunoSEQ multiplex PCR, and TCRdb kept only the in-frame ones, dropping some. The table includes about 160,000 clones, around four fifths detected once. Sequenced sample: PBMCs. These receptors all come from a man between 18 and 35 years old in good health and CMV-seropositive.

The rearrangement links TRBV29-1 to TRBJ2-3; 7 bases fit TRBD2. J was trimmed by 4 bases and V by 3 bases; bases with no gene match: 16. In germline, CDR1 is SQVTM, CDR2 ANQGSEA. The CDR3 is made up of 17 amino acids. The CDR3 nucleotides read TGCAGCGTTGACGGAAGAGGGTCCAGCGGGACTGCAGATACGCAGTATTTT. It codes for CSVDGRGSSGTADTQYF.

The chain employs TRBV19 and TRBJ1-2; tentatively, D is TRBD1 (6 bases). Germline V gene lookup returns CDR1 LNHDA and CDR2 SQIVND (reference sequence). This CDR3 has 14 residues. V was trimmed by 2 bases and J by 2 bases, leaving 9 bases between them. The CDR3 DNA sequence: TGTGCCAGTAGTATAACCACAGGGAACTATGGCTACACCTTC. As protein: CASSITTGNYGYTF.

The CDR3 sequence: CASSLGDGGQNQPQHF. Here the CDR3 DNA reads TGCGCCAGCAGCTTGGGTGACGGGGGGCAGAATCAGCCCCAGCATTTT. The chain couples TRBV5-1 to TRBJ1-5; D may be TRBD1 (6 bases). V was cut by 0 bases and J by 4 bases, with 14 bases left in between. Germline CDR1 SGHRS, CDR2 YFSETQ. CDR3 length: 16 residues.

V usage is TRBV6-1 and J usage is TRBJ1-5; possible D gene TRBD1, 5 bases. Germline assignment: CDR1 MNHNS and CDR2 SASEGT. CDR3 length equals 15 residues. Trimming left V 3 bases short and J 0 bases short, with 9 bases between. CDR3 coding DNA: TGTGCCAGCAGTGACCAACAGGATAGCAATCAGCCCCAGCATTTT. Translating it yields CASSDQQDSNQPQHF.

V gene TRBV9 combines with J gene TRBJ1-2; 7 bases match TRBD1. V lost 3 bases to trimming and J lost 5 bases; unmatched junction nucleotides: 16. Germline CDR1 SGDLS, CDR2 YYNGEE. The CDR3 sequence is 17 residues long. CDR3 DNA: TGTGCCAGCAGCGCGACCGGGACAGAAGCTTTGGGGTATGGCTACACCTTC. Its translation: CASSATGTEALGYGYTF.

This clone has only one observation. This rearrangement joins TRBV19 to TRBJ2-3; a weak D match, TRBD1 (6 bases). V was pared by 3 bases and J by 2 bases, with 9 bases between. Looked up from germline, CDR1 is LNHDA and CDR2 is SQIVND (reference sequence). The CDR3 runs to 14 residues. Written as DNA, the CDR3 is TGTGCCAGTAGTATCGGACAGCCCACAGATACGCAGTATTTT. The encoded protein is CASSIGQPTDTQYF.

The gene calls are TRBV10-3 and TRBJ1-2; D call uncertain. The CDR3 totals 15 residues. Germline-derived CDR1 and CDR2 are ENHRY and SYGVKD. With 2 bases removed from V and 4 bases from J, the gap between germline ends came to 14 bases. CDR3: CAISELAGSLYGYTF. CDR3 DNA: TGTGCCATCAGTGAGCTGGCCGGGAGTCTCTATGGCTACACCTTC.

The chain combines TRBV13 with TRBJ1-2; TRBD1 aligns across 9 bases. V was clipped by 5 bases and J by 6 bases; unmatched bases: 4. This CDR3 has 13 residues. Germline loops: CDR1 PRHDT, CDR2 FYEKMQ (reference sequence). This CDR3 reads CASSKQGAHGYTF. The CDR3 coding sequence is TGTGCCAGCAGCAAACAGGGGGCCCATGGCTACACCTTC.

The sample holds a few counts of this clone. The V call is TRBV28, the J call TRBJ1-4; 8 nucleotides match TRBD1. Germline V gene sequence: CDR1 MDHEN, CDR2 SYDVKM. CDR3 length equals 17 residues. The V segment lost 8 bases and the J segment 8 bases; nucleotides outside the gene matches: 19. The CDR3: CASSFGQGSAVLEKLFF. CDR3 DNA: TGTGCCAGCTCCTTTGGACAGGGCTCCGCTGTTTTGGAAAAACTGTTTTTT.

The chain is built from TRBV20-1 and TRBJ1-1; D is ambiguous. Germline CDR1 and CDR2: DFQATT and SNEGSKA (reference sequence). The CDR3 totals 11 residues. V lost 6 bases to trimming and J lost 8 bases, with 13 bases between them. The CDR3 spells CSAYIMAEAFF. Written as DNA, the CDR3 is TGCAGTGCATACATTATGGCCGAAGCTTTCTTT.

The rearrangement joins TRBV11-2 to TRBJ1-1; maybe TRBD1 (5 bases). Germline V lookup: CDR1 SGHAT, CDR2 FQNNGV. V was trimmed by 5 bases and J by 2 bases, leaving 6 bases between them. The CDR3 totals 12 residues. The CDR3 coding sequence is TGTGCCAGCAGCCAGGGAAACACTGAAGCTTTCTTT. Its translation: CASSQGNTEAFF.

A few counts support this clone. A read error may account for a junction end that differs from germline. This chain links TRBV5-3 with TRBJ2-2; TRBD1 matches at 10 bases. TRBV5-3 is filed as an ORF, its function uncertain. The CDR3 runs to 15 residues. In DNA form, the CDR3 reads TGTGCCAGCAGCTCCGGGACAGGGGACACCGGGGAGCTGTTTTTT. Residues: CASSSGTGDTGELFF.

CDR3 DNA: TGCGCCAGCAGCCAAGAAGGACAGGGGGATTCCACAGATACGCAGTATTTT. It is translated as CASSQEGQGDSTDTQYF. The rearrangement joins TRBV4-1 to TRBJ2-3, with TRBD1 identical over 10 bases. There are 17 residues in the CDR3. Germline V CDR1 and CDR2: MGHRA, YSYEKL. After removal of 0 bases from V and 2 bases from J, the junction contained 5 bases not matched to a gene.

This rearrangement joins TRBV5-4 to TRBJ2-3, with D possibly being TRBD1 (6 bases). CDR1 is SGHNT and CDR2 is YYREEE in the germline V gene (reference sequence). Trimming removed 5 bases from V and 1 base from J, with 11 bases in between. CDR3 length equals 14 residues. The CDR3 loop is CASSQRTGTDTQYF. CDR3 DNA sequence: TGTGCCAGCAGTCAAAGGACAGGCACAGATACGCAGTATTTT.

The chain uses TRBV11-2 and TRBJ2-7; D not resolved. The length of the CDR3 is 12 residues. The germline V and J ends were trimmed by 3 bases and 0 bases, with 3 bases remaining between them. The germline V gene has CDR1 SGHAT and CDR2 FQNNGV. For the CDR3, the DNA is TGTGCCAGCAGCTTCCTCTCCTACGAGCAGTACTTC. Translated: CASSFLSYEQYF. Together with reference TRBV11-2 and TRBJ2-7, the CDR3 gives the full variable domain: EAGVAQSPRYKIIEKRQSVAFWCNPISGHATLYWYQQILGQGPKLLIQFQNNGVVDDSQLPKDRFSAERLKGVDSTLKIQPAKLEDSAVYLCASSFLSYEQYFGPGTRLTVT.

The chain is built from TRBV19 and TRBJ1-5; weak D call: TRBD1 (6 bases). CDR1 and CDR2 from the germline V gene are LNHDA and SQIVND (reference sequence). This CDR3 region has 14 residues. V lost 5 bases and J 1 base, leaving 9 bases between the germline ends. The CDR3 reads CASSQQGSNQPQHF. CDR3 coding DNA: TGTGCCAGTAGTCAACAGGGCAGCAATCAGCCCCAGCATTTT.

The V call is TRBV18, the J call TRBJ2-1, with 11 positions matching TRBD2. This CDR3 contains 15 residues. Germline-derived CDR1 and CDR2 are KGHSH and LQKENI. Germline trimming cut 3 bases from V and 6 bases from J; bases unmatched to any gene: 4. CDR3 protein: CASSPSGRVSNEQFF. The CDR3 DNA follows: TGTGCCAGCTCACCTAGCGGGAGGGTATCCAATGAGCAGTTCTTC.

This chain uses TRBV7-2 with TRBJ2-7; no definite D call. The V gene lost 2 bases and the J gene lost 4 bases, with 3 bases spanning the gap. Germline V CDR1 and CDR2: SGHTA, FQGNSA. The CDR3 spans 11 residues. The DNA for the CDR3 is TGTGCCAGCAGCTTACCTTACGAGCAGTACTTC. Translation gives CASSLPYEQYF.

This chain connects TRBV4-1 to TRBJ2-5, with 12 bases identical to TRBD2. With the DNA end fitting TRBJ2-7 better, the J assignment may be wrong. The CDR3 spans 16 residues. The germline V gene has CDR1 MGHRA and CDR2 YSYEKL. The CDR3 nucleotides read TGCGCCAGCAGCCAAGAAGGGACTAGCGGGCCCTACGAGCAGTACTTC. Translating gives CASSQEGTSGPYEQYF.

The chain employs TRBV4-1 and TRBJ2-1; TRBD1 is a possible D gene (5 bases). V gave up 5 bases and J gave up 1 base, with 9 bases separating them. The germline CDR1 and CDR2 sequences are MGHRA and YSYEKL. This CDR3 comprises 14 residues. The CDR3 loop is CASSGRDSYNEQFF. CDR3 nucleotides: TGCGCCAGCAGCGGCAGGGATTCCTACAATGAGCAGTTCTTC.

The rearrangement joins TRBV7-9 to TRBJ2-5, with D maybe TRBD2 (7 bases). The DNA end is a closer match to TRBJ2-7, so the J assignment may be wrong. Germline V gene data show CDR1 as SEHNR and CDR2 as FQNEAQ (reference sequence). The CDR3 spans 18 residues. CDR3 loop: CASSLPTEGGGRSYEQYF. DNA of the CDR3: TGTGCCAGCAGCTTACCCACTGAAGGGGGGGGAAGGTCCTACGAGCAGTACTTC.

The genes are TRBV2 and TRBJ2-1; D may be TRBD1 (5 bases). There are 11 residues in the CDR3. The V and J ends lost 8 bases and 7 bases respectively, with 9 bases between them. CDR1 SNHLY and CDR2 FYNNEI come from the germline V gene. The CDR3 is CASGYRNEQFF. The CDR3 nucleotides read TGTGCCAGCGGGTACAGGAATGAGCAGTTCTTC.

This chain links TRBV2 with TRBJ2-2, with 9 bases lining up with TRBD1. The germline gives CDR1 SNHLY, CDR2 FYNNEI. The V gene end was trimmed by 4 bases and the J gene end by 4 bases; junction bases not matched to a gene: 13. The CDR3 is 18 residues long. The CDR3 region has the DNA TGTGCCAGCAGTGTCAAGGACAGGGGTGCTTATCTCACCGGGGAGCTGTTTTTT. Translated: CASSVKDRGAYLTGELFF.

Concerning this clone: Other DNA sequences in the same sample also yield this CDR3. The chain's CDR3 is CASSPSSYEQYF. CDR3 coding DNA: TGTGCCAGCAGTCCCAGCTCCTACGAGCAGTACTTC. The V call is TRBV7-9, the J call TRBJ2-7; D gene ambiguous. Germline V gene sequence: CDR1 SEHNR, CDR2 FQNEAQ (reference sequence). This CDR3 is built from 12 residues. V lost 6 bases to trimming and J lost 0 bases, with 6 bases between them.